The T cell receptor (beta chain) described here comes from a study of cytomegalovirus exposure and HLA in healthy donors. Study-level information: Unique TCRs from HLA-typed donors, 75 million to 100 million of them, were held in an early data release.

PCR primers comprised 60 Vbeta and 13 Jbeta primers. Original analysis: Later reanalysis found roughly 80 million unique TCR beta chains, roughly 10 million of them shared. The protocol was immunoSEQ multiplex PCR, while the TCRdb copy is restricted to in-frame clones and leaves out a portion. V and J calls and clone size are given by that table; D and trimming were obtained from the DNA. The repertoire has a few hundred thousand clones, 80% to 95% of them found once; the top ten carry less than 2%. Worth noting for this clone: What it binds is not known.

Overall study findings and caveats: Analyses of presence/absence relied on an assumption of roughly uniform sequencing depth across donors. Reports indicate that TCR beta sequences accurately predicted the HLA-A and HLA-B alleles of most subjects.

This CDR3 is built from 15 residues. V was pared by 3 bases and J by 4 bases, with 7 bases of the junction left unmatched. Germline V gene lookup returns CDR1 SGHRS and CDR2 YFSETQ. The clonotype was recovered from a girl aged 2 to 10 in good health and CMV-seronegative. The sequenced sample consisted of PBMCs. The chain has TRBV5-1 and TRBJ2-7; 10 nucleotides agree with TRBD2. In DNA form, the CDR3 reads TGCGCCAGCAGCTGGACGGCTAGCGGGGGATACGAGCAGTACTTC. Its protein is CASSWTASGGYEQYF.